The 16 T cell receptor beta chains given below trace back to one sample, sequenced in a study of shared clonotypes between healthy human individuals. TCRdb keeps only in-frame clones here, not all; method: immunoSEQ multiplex PCR. The sample includes 2 million to 2.5 million clones, 85% to 95% of them seen just once. Input material: naive CD4+ T cells from PBMCs. Specified subset: CD45RA+ positively selected. The receptors come from a young man in good health. Some clones in this sample may be carry-over from other donors' samples.

This sequence joins TRBV9 and TRBJ2-1; D unclear. The CDR3 is 15 amino acids. Per the germline V gene, CDR1 is SGDLS and CDR2 is YYNGEE. Trimming pared 0 bases from V and 1 base from J, leaving 8 bases between. DNA of the CDR3: TGTGCCAGCAGCGTAGGAAGGCAGTCCTACAATGAGCAGTTCTTC. Its protein product is CASSVGRQSYNEQFF.

The J gene is TRBJ2-5, the V gene TRBV28; D uncertain. This CDR3 region has 16 residues. V lost 3 bases, J lost 3 bases, and 17 bases lay in between. Germline CDR1 is MDHEN and CDR2 is SYDVKM. The CDR3 region is CASSFVSAARKETQYF. DNA for the CDR3: TGTGCCAGCAGTTTCGTTTCGGCAGCCAGGAAAGAGACCCAGTACTTC.

This clone was detected only once. Other DNA sequences in this sample translate to the same CDR3. The rearrangement links TRBV28 to TRBJ2-7; unclear D gene. From germline, CDR1 is MDHEN and CDR2 SYDVKM. Trimming pared 5 bases from V and 0 bases from J, leaving 11 bases between. The CDR3 covers 14 residues. In nucleotides, the CDR3 is TGTGCCAGCAGTCCCCCCGGTGGCTCCTACGAGCAGTACTTC. It encodes CASSPPGGSYEQYF.

The chain combines TRBV11-2 with TRBJ1-1; perhaps TRBD1 as D (5 bases). V shed 4 bases and J shed 5 bases, with 20 bases lying between them. The germline CDR1 and CDR2 sequences are SGHAT and FQNNGV. This CDR3 spans 16 amino acids. The CDR3 is CASSSPRAGRATEAFF. CDR3 sequence (DNA): TGTGCCAGCAGCTCCCCACGTGCAGGGAGGGCAACTGAAGCTTTCTTT.

This clone was counted a few times. The J gene is TRBJ2-1, the V gene TRBV6-4; D is perhaps TRBD2 (5 bases). V lost 5 bases and J 4 bases, leaving 12 bases between the germline ends. The CDR3 totals 14 residues. Germline CDR1 reads MRHNA; CDR2 reads SNTAGT. This chain's CDR3 is CASSPGESYNEQFF. CDR3 DNA sequence: TGTGCCAGCAGTCCCGGGGAATCTTACAATGAGCAGTTCTTC.

The chain recombines TRBV5-8 with TRBJ2-2; D may be TRBD1 (5 bases). Germline-derived CDR1 and CDR2 are SGHTS and YDEGEE. The CDR3 consists of 15 residues. The V end lost 1 base, the J end lost 2 bases, and 9 bases lay between the germline ends. CDR3 sequence (DNA): TGTGCCAGCAGCTTGCGACAGATTAACACCGGGGAGCTGTTTTTT. It codes for CASSLRQINTGELFF.

The rearrangement uses TRBV18 and TRBJ2-3; weak D call: TRBD2 (6 bases). V dropped 11 bases and J dropped 0 bases, with 9 bases sitting between them. In germline, CDR1 is KGHSH, CDR2 LQKENI. The CDR3 runs 12 residues. CDR3 in amino acids: CAGAGSTDTQYF. The CDR3 DNA reads as TGTGCCGGCGCGGGGAGCACAGATACGCAGTATTTT.

The CDR3 nucleotides read TGTGCCAGTACAGACAGGGACCAGCCCCAGCATTTT. Its translation is CASTDRDQPQHF. The chain links TRBV19 to TRBJ1-5, with 7 positions matching TRBD1. This CDR3 region has 12 residues. V trimming: 7 bases; J trimming: 7 bases; junction bases outside the gene matches: 4. Germline lookup yields CDR1 LNHDA and CDR2 SQIVND (reference sequence).

V usage is TRBV29-1 and J usage is TRBJ2-5; D uncertain. Germline assignment: CDR1 SQVTM and CDR2 ANQGSEA. CDR3 length equals 11 residues. V lost 4 bases and J 5 bases, leaving 8 bases between the germline ends. The CDR3 DNA follows: TGCAGCGTTGGGCTACTGGAGACCCAGTACTTC. Translating it yields CSVGLLETQYF. Drawing the rest from reference TRBV29-1 and TRBJ2-5, the complete variable domain is SAVISQKPSRDICQRGTSLTIQCQVDSQVTMMFWYRQQPGQSLTLIATANQGSEATYESGFVIDKFPISRPNLTFSTLTVSNMSPEDSSIYLCSVGLLETQYFGPGTRLLVL.

The V and J genes are TRBV6-5 and TRBJ1-2; D possibly corresponds to TRBD1 (6 bases). The CDR3 is made up of 13 amino acids. The V gene's germline CDR1 is MNHEY and CDR2 SVGAGI. Trimming cost V 0 bases and J 8 bases, with 10 bases left between them. CDR3 DNA: TGTGCCAGCAGTTACTCGACAGGAGAAGGCTACACCTTC. Protein product: CASSYSTGEGYTF.

The chain is built from TRBV28 and TRBJ1-5; D is possibly TRBD1 (6 bases). Germline CDR1 is MDHEN and CDR2 is SYDVKM. V lost 8 bases and J 6 bases, leaving 17 bases between the germline ends. The CDR3 has 14 amino acids. CDR3 DNA: TGTGCCAGCCGATATGGGGGGGCGGTTCAGCCCCAGCATTTT. Encoded protein: CASRYGGAVQPQHF.

Details on this clone: Other DNA variants within this sample encode the same CDR3. The chain uses TRBV28 and TRBJ1-4; D unclear. The germline V gene has CDR1 MDHEN and CDR2 SYDVKM. The V end lost 3 bases, the J end lost 5 bases, and 1 base lay between the germline ends. The length of the CDR3 is 11 residues. CDR3 in amino acids: CASSFNEKLFF. The DNA of the CDR3 is TGTGCCAGCAGTTTCAATGAAAAACTGTTTTTT.

The rearrangement joins TRBV5-4 to TRBJ2-5, with D perhaps matching TRBD1 (5 bases). The J call could be wrong; TRBJ2-7 is a better fit for the DNA end. The germline V gene has CDR1 SGHNT and CDR2 YYREEE (reference sequence). This CDR3 comprises 13 residues. The CDR3 here is CASSSDSTYEQYF. In DNA form, the CDR3 reads TGTGCCAGCAGCAGCGACAGTACCTACGAGCAGTACTTC.

J is TRBJ2-2 and V is TRBV18, with 7 bases lining up with TRBD2. The length of the CDR3 is 20 residues. The V segment lost 4 bases and the J segment 1 base; nucleotides outside the gene matches: 18. Germline V gene lookup returns CDR1 KGHSH and CDR2 LQKENI. The CDR3 is CASSQRGREGGAVNTGELFF. The CDR3 nucleotides read TGTGCCAGCTCACAAAGAGGCAGGGAGGGAGGAGCCGTGAACACCGGGGAGCTGTTTTTT. Based on the CDR3 plus reference TRBV18 and TRBJ2-2, the full variable domain is NAGVMQNPRHLVRRRGQEARLRCSPMKGHSHVYWYRQLPEEGLKFMVYLQKENIIDESGMPKERFSAEFPKEGPSILRIQQVVRGDSAAYFCASSQRGREGGAVNTGELFFGEGSRLTVL.

V and J are TRBV4-1 and TRBJ2-7; 11 bases align to TRBD2. With 1 base clipped from V and 5 bases from J, the junction kept 7 bases outside the gene matches. Germline CDR1 MGHRA, CDR2 YSYEKL. This CDR3 spans 16 amino acids. CDR3 DNA sequence: TGCGCCAGCAGCCAAGTCCTAGCGGGAGGTGTCCACGAGCAGTACTTC. Amino acids: CASSQVLAGGVHEQYF.

The chain links TRBV30 to TRBJ2-1; D not resolved. Germline lookup yields CDR1 GTSNPN and CDR2 SVGIG (reference sequence). Trimming removed 1 base at V and 4 bases at J, with 14 bases between. There are 15 residues in the CDR3. CDR3 nucleotides: TGTGCCTGGAGTGAATTAAGGCGGCCTTACAATGAGCAGTTCTTC. It encodes CAWSELRRPYNEQFF.